A selection of T cell receptor beta chains follows, all from one sample in a study of blood T cell repertoires in COVID-19. Assay: immunoSEQ multiplex PCR; the TCRdb copy retains only in-frame clones and omits some. This sample has 200,000 or so clones; over 80% occur once, and the top ten carry 0.95%. The sequenced material came from peripheral blood. The receptors stem from a man aged 60 to 69 with COVID-19, enrolled during active disease. Each CDR3 is given with its conserved first and last residue. Fields, in order: V gene, J gene, D gene, clone size, CDR3 length, CDR3 DNA, CDR3 protein. A D gene is named only where the DNA matches it firmly. Some rows have no size entry. The others give once, few or many, or a class for an expanded clone.

v_call: TRBV6-5; j_call: TRBJ2-7; d_call: TRBD1; clone_size: .; cdr3_length: 15; cdr3_nt: TGTGCCAGCAGTTTCGGACAGGGGGCCTCCTACGAGCAGTACTTC; cdr3_aa: CASSFGQGASYEQYF
v_call: TRBV7-8; j_call: TRBJ2-7; d_call: .; clone_size: .; cdr3_length: 15; cdr3_nt: TGTGCCAGCAGCTTAGTACAGGGGGGGACCTACGAGCAGTACTTC; cdr3_aa: CASSLVQGGTYEQYF
v_call: TRBV7-2; j_call: TRBJ1-2; d_call: .; clone_size: few; cdr3_length: 14; cdr3_nt: TGTGCCAGCAGCCCACTAGGACAGTACTATGGCTACACCTTC; cdr3_aa: CASSPLGQYYGYTF
v_call: TRBV13; j_call: TRBJ1-4; d_call: .; clone_size: few; cdr3_length: 14; cdr3_nt: TGTGCCAGCAGCTTAGGAGGAGGGCTTGAAAAACTGTTTTTT; cdr3_aa: CASSLGGGLEKLFF
v_call: TRBV11-2; j_call: TRBJ1-4; d_call: TRBD1; clone_size: .; cdr3_length: 15; cdr3_nt: TGTGCCAGCAGCATAGACAGGGGATCCAATGAAAAACTGTTTTTT; cdr3_aa: CASSIDRGSNEKLFF
v_call: TRBV19; j_call: TRBJ1-5; d_call: TRBD1; clone_size: .; cdr3_length: 16; cdr3_nt: TGTGCCAGTAGTCACGGGCGGGACAGGGCGGATCAGCCCCAGCATTTT; cdr3_aa: CASSHGRDRADQPQHF
v_call: TRBV4-1; j_call: TRBJ1-2; d_call: .; clone_size: .; cdr3_length: 16; cdr3_nt: TGCGCCAGCAGCCAAGACCCGACAGATAGAAGCTATGGCTACACCTTC; cdr3_aa: CASSQDPTDRSYGYTF
v_call: TRBV15; j_call: TRBJ1-2; d_call: TRBD1; clone_size: .; cdr3_length: 16; cdr3_nt: TGTGCCACCAGCAGAGAATTTGCGTTACAGGGGGAGGGCTACACCTTC; cdr3_aa: CATSREFALQGEGYTF
v_call: TRBV5-1; j_call: TRBJ2-3; d_call: .; clone_size: .; cdr3_length: 15; cdr3_nt: TGCGCCAGCAGCCAAAACAGGGTGCTCACAGATACGCAGTATTTT; cdr3_aa: CASSQNRVLTDTQYF
v_call: TRBV6-5; j_call: TRBJ1-6; d_call: TRBD1; clone_size: .; cdr3_length: 14; cdr3_nt: TGTGCCAGCGGCCGGGACAGGGGCTATTCACCCCTCCACTTT; cdr3_aa: CASGRDRGYSPLHF
v_call: TRBV27; j_call: TRBJ2-2; d_call: TRBD2; clone_size: .; cdr3_length: 16; cdr3_nt: TGTGCCAGCAGGGCCCGGGGGGGCGCATGGACCGGGGAGCTGTTTTTT; cdr3_aa: CASRARGGAWTGELFF
v_call: TRBV9; j_call: TRBJ2-3; d_call: TRBD2; clone_size: once; cdr3_length: 15; cdr3_nt: TGTGCCAGCGCCGGTTCGGCGGGAGTCACAGATACGCAGTATTTT; cdr3_aa: CASAGSAGVTDTQYF
v_call: TRBV18; j_call: TRBJ1-5; d_call: .; clone_size: once; cdr3_length: 15; cdr3_nt: TGTGCCAGCTCACCGGGGGCTGGGAATAATCAGCCCCAGCATTTT; cdr3_aa: CASSPGAGNNQPQHF
v_call: TRBV7-6; j_call: TRBJ1-5; d_call: .; clone_size: .; cdr3_length: 15; cdr3_nt: TGTGCCAGCAGCTTAGATACAGGGTTCGTTCAGCCCCAGCATTTT; cdr3_aa: CASSLDTGFVQPQHF
v_call: TRBV5-6; j_call: TRBJ2-1; d_call: TRBD2; clone_size: once; cdr3_length: 15; cdr3_nt: TGTGCCAGCAGGCGGACTAGTTCTGCCTACAATGAGCAGTTCTTC; cdr3_aa: CASRRTSSAYNEQFF
v_call: TRBV19; j_call: TRBJ1-2; d_call: .; clone_size: .; cdr3_length: 13; cdr3_nt: TGTGCCAGTAGGAATCTCACAGGAATCGGCTACACCTTC; cdr3_aa: CASRNLTGIGYTF
v_call: TRBV5-4; j_call: TRBJ1-2; d_call: TRBD1; clone_size: .; cdr3_length: 14; cdr3_nt: TGTGCCAGCAGCTTGCCACAGGGGACCTATGGCTACACCTTC; cdr3_aa: CASSLPQGTYGYTF
v_call: TRBV7-9; j_call: TRBJ2-1; d_call: .; clone_size: .; cdr3_length: 13; cdr3_nt: TGTGCCAGCAGTTATATAGCGCGCAATGAGCAGTTCTTC; cdr3_aa: CASSYIARNEQFF